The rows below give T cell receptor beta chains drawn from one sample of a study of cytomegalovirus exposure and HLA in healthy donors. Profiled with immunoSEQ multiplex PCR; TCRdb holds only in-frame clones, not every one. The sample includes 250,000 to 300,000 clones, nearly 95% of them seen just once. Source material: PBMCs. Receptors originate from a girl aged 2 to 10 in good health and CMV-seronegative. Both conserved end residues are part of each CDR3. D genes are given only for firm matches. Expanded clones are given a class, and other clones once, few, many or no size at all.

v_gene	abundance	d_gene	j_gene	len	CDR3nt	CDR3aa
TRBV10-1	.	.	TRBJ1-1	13	TGCGCCAGCAGGAGGTTCTCTTACACTGAAGCTTTCTTT	CASRRFSYTEAFF
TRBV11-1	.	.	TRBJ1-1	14	TGTGCCAGCAGCTTAACGGGGGGGCGCGGTGAAGCTTTCTTT	CASSLTGGRGEAFF
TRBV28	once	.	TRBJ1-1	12	TGTGCCAGCAGTCCTCGGAGAATTGAAGCTTTCTTT	CASSPRRIEAFF
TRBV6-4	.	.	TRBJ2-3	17	TGTGCCAGAGGACCGGGACTCCCGGTACTGAGCACAGATACGCAGTATTTT	CARGPGLPVLSTDTQYF
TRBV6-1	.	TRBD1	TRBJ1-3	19	TGTGCCAGCAGTGAGGGACAGGGGGAAATCTTCTTCTCTGGAAACACCATATATTTT	CASSEGQGEIFFSGNTIYF
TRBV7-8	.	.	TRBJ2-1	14	TGTGCCAGCAGCTTGGGGCGGGGCTACAATGAGCAGTTCTTC	CASSLGRGYNEQFF
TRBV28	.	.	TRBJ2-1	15	TGTGCCAGCAGTTCGATACAGGGCTCCTACAATGAGCAGTTCTTC	CASSSIQGSYNEQFF
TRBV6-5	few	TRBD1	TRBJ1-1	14	TGTGCCAGCAGTTCACGGACAGGGGGCACTGAAGCTTTCTTT	CASSSRTGGTEAFF
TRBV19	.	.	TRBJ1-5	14	TGTGCCAGTAGACCGTGGGTGGAGGTTCAGCCCCAGCATTTT	CASRPWVEVQPQHF
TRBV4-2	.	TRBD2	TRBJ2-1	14	TGTGCCAGCAGCCCTAGCGGGACCGACAATGAGCAGTTCTTC	CASSPSGTDNEQFF
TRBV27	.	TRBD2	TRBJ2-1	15	TGTGCCAGCCGCATGGGACTAGCGGGAAACAATGAGCAGTTCTTC	CASRMGLAGNNEQFF
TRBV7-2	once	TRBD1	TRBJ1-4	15	TGTGCCAGCAGACGAGGACAGGGCAGTGGAGAAAAACTGTTTTTT	CASRRGQGSGEKLFF
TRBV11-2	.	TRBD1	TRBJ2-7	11	TGTGCCAGCAGCCCAGCTCAGGGGGAGTACTTC	CASSPAQGEYF
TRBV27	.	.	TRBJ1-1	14	TGTGCCAGCAGTTCCCCAAACAGGGTCACTGAAGCTTTCTTT	CASSSPNRVTEAFF
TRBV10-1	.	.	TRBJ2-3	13	TGCGCCAGCAGTGATATTAGCACAGATACGCAGTATTTT	CASSDISTDTQYF
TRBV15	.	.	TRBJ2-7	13	TGTGCCACCAGCAGGGACTTCACCTACGAGCAGTACTTC	CATSRDFTYEQYF
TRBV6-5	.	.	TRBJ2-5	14	TGTGCCAGCAGTAGAACTTTAGGGAGGGAGACCCAGTACTTC	CASSRTLGRETQYF
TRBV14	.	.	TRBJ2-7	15	TGTGCCAGCAGCCAAACATTCGACAGGTTACCCGAGCAGTACTTC	CASSQTFDRLPEQYF
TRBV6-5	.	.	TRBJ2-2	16	TGTGCCAGCAGTTTTGGGCCCAATGTTGGCACCGGGGAGCTGTTTTTT	CASSFGPNVGTGELFF
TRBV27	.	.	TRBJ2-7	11	TGTGCCAGCAGTTCCATCTACGAGCAGTACTTC	CASSSIYEQYF